The 26 T cell receptor beta chains below all came from one sample that was sequenced in a study of blood T cell repertoires in COVID-19. This table comes from immunoSEQ multiplex PCR, and its TCRdb copy is limited to in-frame clones, with some not included. The repertoire consists of 50,000 or so clones, with roughly 83% occurring once and the leading ten covering around 50%. The sample consisted of peripheral blood. Receptors were obtained from a man in his 70s with acute or convalescent COVID-19.

The J gene is TRBJ2-3, the V gene TRBV7-2, with no clear D. Trimming pared 3 bases from V and 0 bases from J, leaving 10 bases between. This CDR3 contains 15 residues. Germline-derived CDR1 and CDR2 are SGHTA and FQGNSA. The CDR3 coding sequence is TGTGCCAGCAGCTTCAGAACAGTTAGCACAGATACGCAGTATTTT. Its translation is CASSFRTVSTDTQYF. Full variable domain (missing parts from reference TRBV7-2 and TRBJ2-3): GAGVSQSPSNKVTEKGKDVELRCDPISGHTALYWYRQSLGQGLEFLIYFQGNSAPDKSGLPSDRFSAERTGGSVSTLTIQRTQQEDSAVYLCASSFRTVSTDTQYFGPGTRLTVL.

The DNA for the CDR3 is TGTGCCTGGAGAAAGCCGGGACTTAGCCCTTATGGCTACACCTTC. Protein: CAWRKPGLSPYGYTF. This sequence joins TRBV30 and TRBJ1-2; possible D gene TRBD1, 5 bases. V was clipped by 3 bases and J by 5 bases, with 19 bases between them. CDR1 and CDR2 (germline): GTSNPN, SVGIG (reference sequence). The CDR3 length is 15 residues.

The chain has TRBV11-2 and TRBJ2-2; D is unresolved. From germline, CDR1 is SGHAT and CDR2 FQNNGV. The germline V and J ends were trimmed by 4 bases and 1 base, with 7 bases remaining between them. The CDR3 is made up of 14 amino acids. This CDR3 is CASSWAMNTGELFF. CDR3 DNA: TGTGCCAGCAGCTGGGCTATGAACACCGGGGAGCTGTTTTTT.

The J gene is TRBJ2-3, the V gene TRBV10-3; D perhaps matches TRBD1 (5 bases). Germline-derived CDR1 and CDR2 are ENHRY and SYGVKD. The CDR3 has 14 residues. The V end lost 3 bases, the J end lost 5 bases, and 12 bases lay between the germline ends. CDR3 in DNA: TGTGCCATCAGTGAAAGACAGACCGGAGATACGCAGTATTTT. Amino acid sequence: CAISERQTGDTQYF.

In DNA form, the CDR3 reads TGCGCCAGCAGCCAAGACGCTAGCGGGTCGGGCGGAGATACGCAGTATTTT. This sequence encodes CASSQDASGSGGDTQYF. The V and J genes are TRBV4-3 and TRBJ2-3, with 8 bases lining up with TRBD2. The V gene's germline CDR1 is LGHNA and CDR2 YSLEER. J gave up 5 bases and V 0 bases, and 10 bases lay outside the gene matches. This CDR3 is 17 amino acids long.

The V call is TRBV5-1, the J call TRBJ1-5; D is ambiguous. Germline V gives CDR1 SGHRS, CDR2 YFSETQ. This CDR3 region has 15 residues. V lost 8 bases and J 5 bases, leaving 20 bases between the germline ends. Here the CDR3 DNA reads TGCGCCAGGTCATCGGCGGGGTCTTGTTATCAGCCCCAGCATTTT. Its protein product is CARSSAGSCYQPQHF. The full variable domain, rest sourced from reference TRBV5-1 and TRBJ1-5, is KAGVTQTPRYLIKTRGQQVTLSCSPISGHRSVSWYQQTPGQGLQFLFEYFSETQRNKGNFPGRFSGRQFSNSRSEMNVSTLELGDSALYLCARSSAGSCYQPQHFGDGTRLSIL.

The rearrangement joins TRBV12-3 or TRBV12-4 to TRBJ1-1; maybe TRBD1 (5 bases). V was cut by 7 bases and J by 5 bases, with 8 bases left in between. This CDR3 comprises 11 residues. The CDR3 spells CASMRGTEAFF. The CDR3 DNA follows: TGTGCCAGCATGCGGGGGACTGAAGCTTTCTTT.

This chain joins TRBV6-5 and TRBJ1-6, with 9 bases lining up with TRBD1. Unmatched junction bases numbered 4, after V lost 6 bases and J lost 7 bases. This CDR3 has 14 residues. Looked up from germline, CDR1 is MNHEY and CDR2 is SVGAGI. CDR3 residues: CASSSGQGNSPLHF. The CDR3, as DNA: TGTGCCAGCAGCTCGGGACAGGGAAATTCACCCCTCCACTTT.

This chain's CDR3 is CASFQRGAGNEQFF. The DNA of the CDR3 is TGTGCCAGCTTCCAGCGGGGGGCGGGGAATGAGCAGTTCTTC. The chain recombines TRBV5-4 with TRBJ2-1; 9 bases are shared with TRBD2. Germline V gives CDR1 SGHNT, CDR2 YYREEE (reference sequence). V dropped 7 bases and J dropped 7; count of bases not matched to a gene: 9. The CDR3 runs 14 residues. Supplemented by reference TRBV5-4 and TRBJ2-1, the full variable domain reads ETGVTQSPTHLIKTRGQQVTLRCSSQSGHNTVSWYQQALGQGPQFIFQYYREEENGRGNFPPRFSGLQFPNYSSELNVNALELDDSALYLCASFQRGAGNEQFFGPGTRLTVL.

The chain couples TRBV5-8 to TRBJ2-7; TRBD1 aligns across 8 bases. V was pared by 4 bases and J by 6 bases, with 12 bases of the junction left unmatched. The CDR3 totals 15 residues. Germline CDR1 SGHTS, CDR2 YDEGEE. In DNA, the CDR3 is TGTGCCAGCAGCCCGTCCGGACAGGGTATGGGCGAGCAGTACTTC. It yields the protein CASSPSGQGMGEQYF.

CDR3 residues: CASSFSSNTIYF. The DNA for the CDR3 is TGTGCCAGCAGTTTTTCATCAAACACCATATATTTT. The chain has TRBV12-3 or TRBV12-4 and TRBJ1-3; D gene uncertain. V lost 3 bases to trimming and J lost 6 bases, with 6 bases between them. This CDR3 is 12 amino acids long.

The DNA of the CDR3 is TGTGCCAGCAGCCAAGAATACTCCTCAACTGAAGCTTTCTTT. This encodes CASSQEYSSTEAFF. V is TRBV3-1 (or the pseudogene TRBV3-2) and J is TRBJ1-1, with D uncertain. Germline CDR1 is LGHDT and CDR2 is YNNKEL (reference sequence). V was trimmed by 0 bases and J by 5 bases, leaving 10 bases between them. There are 14 residues in the CDR3.

V usage is TRBV5-1 and J usage is TRBJ2-2; tentatively, D is TRBD2 (6 bases). Trimming removed 4 bases from V and 2 bases from J, with 15 bases in between. This CDR3 is 16 amino acids long. CDR1 is SGHRS, CDR2 YFSETQ, per germline. For the CDR3, the DNA is TGCGCCAGCAGCGCCGGACGGGAGATTAACACCGGGGAGCTGTTTTTT. Amino acids: CASSAGREINTGELFF.

The genes are TRBV29-1 and TRBJ2-1; 9 bases are shared with TRBD2. Germline-derived CDR1 and CDR2 are SQVTM and ANQGSEA. Trimming at V came to 6 bases and at J to 5 bases, leaving 8 bases not matched to a gene. The CDR3 is 14 amino acids. The CDR3: CSVESGRYNNEQFF. The CDR3 bases are TGCAGCGTCGAGAGCGGGAGGTATAACAATGAGCAGTTCTTC.

The V gene is TRBV24-1, the J gene TRBJ2-1; no definite D call. Germline V CDR1 and CDR2: KGHDR, SFDVKD. CDR3 length equals 16 residues. Trimming took off 4 bases at V and 2 bases at J, with 14 bases between the two ends. The CDR3, as DNA: TGTGCCACCAGTGACTCCCTCTCCCCCCCCTACAATGAGCAGTTCTTC. Its protein is CATSDSLSPPYNEQFF.

This CDR3 is CASSGDRTTTSGYTF. CDR3 in DNA: TGTGCCAGCTCAGGAGACAGGACCACTACGAGTGGCTACACCTTC. This rearrangement joins TRBV18 to TRBJ1-2; D may be TRBD1 (6 bases). Looked up from germline, CDR1 is KGHSH and CDR2 is LQKENI. The ends were cut back, 5 bases at V and 7 bases at J, with 20 bases in the middle. CDR3 length equals 15 residues.

This clone occurred a few times. V usage is TRBV15 and J usage is TRBJ1-1; D is unresolved. The germline gives CDR1 LNHNV, CDR2 YYDKDF (reference sequence). The ends were cut back, 5 bases at V and 5 bases at J, with 12 bases in the middle. The CDR3 has 13 amino acids. For the CDR3, the DNA is TGTGCCACCAGCGGCGGAAGGGAGACTGAAGCTTTCTTT. Translation: CATSGGRETEAFF.

The chain is built from TRBV3-1 (or the pseudogene TRBV3-2) and TRBJ1-5; D perhaps matches TRBD1 (5 bases). Looked up from germline, CDR1 is LGHDT and CDR2 is YNNKEL (reference sequence). V lost 8 bases and J 6 bases, leaving 17 bases between the germline ends. The CDR3 loop spans 14 amino acids. CDR3: CASAPAGNTQPQHF. The CDR3 DNA sequence: TGTGCCAGCGCTCCAGCAGGGAATACTCAGCCCCAGCATTTT.

The chain uses TRBV5-1 and TRBJ1-1, with D maybe TRBD1 (5 bases). Trimming took 0 bases from V and 10 from J, leaving 19 bases between them. The CDR3 covers 15 residues. Germline V gene sequence: CDR1 SGHRS, CDR2 YFSETQ. CDR3 amino acids: CASSLDFVQQARAFF. DNA of the CDR3: TGCGCCAGCAGCTTGGACTTCGTCCAACAGGCCCGAGCTTTCTTT.

The chain employs TRBV7-3 and TRBJ2-6; tentative D call: TRBD1 (5 bases). CDR1 SGHTA and CDR2 FQGTGA come from the germline V gene. The V gene lost 6 bases and the J gene lost 0 bases, with 9 bases spanning the gap. The CDR3 is 15 amino acids. The CDR3: CASSTTASGANVLTF. In nucleotides, the CDR3 is TGTGCCAGCAGTACGACAGCCTCTGGGGCCAACGTCCTGACTTTC.

This clone was seen a single time. The chain is built from TRBV24-1 and TRBJ2-1; D is possibly TRBD2 (5 bases). With 2 bases removed from V and 0 bases from J, the gap between germline ends came to 10 bases. The germline gives CDR1 KGHDR, CDR2 SFDVKD. There are 16 residues in the CDR3. The CDR3 DNA reads TGTGCCACCAGTGATTCCGGGGTAAGCTCCTACAATGAGCAGTTCTTC. Protein product: CATSDSGVSSYNEQFF.

This chain links TRBV6-5 with TRBJ2-2; D remains unclear. Germline loops: CDR1 MNHEY, CDR2 SVGAGI. The CDR3 consists of 14 residues. The ends were cut back, 6 bases at V and 4 bases at J, with 12 bases in the middle. The chain's CDR3 is CASRQPASTGELFF. The CDR3 DNA reads TGTGCCAGCAGACAGCCCGCGAGCACCGGGGAGCTGTTTTTT.

The CDR3 region is CASSQDSGQPQHF. In DNA, the CDR3 is TGTGCCAGCAGCCAAGATTCGGGTCAGCCCCAGCATTTT. The gene calls are TRBV3-1 (or the pseudogene TRBV3-2) and TRBJ1-5; D gene ambiguous. Per the germline V gene, CDR1 is LGHDT and CDR2 is YNNKEL (reference sequence). V was pared by 0 bases and J by 6 bases, with 6 bases between. This CDR3 has 13 amino acids.

V is TRBV3-1 (or the pseudogene TRBV3-2) and J is TRBJ1-4, with TRBD1 as a possible D gene (6 bases). Trimming stripped 1 base from V and 6 bases from J, with 12 bases between. Germline CDR1 and CDR2: LGHDT and YNNKEL (reference sequence). The CDR3 sequence is 15 residues long. The DNA of the CDR3 is TGTGCCAGCAGCCAAGGGGACAATAGGGATGAAAAACTGTTTTTT. The encoded protein is CASSQGDNRDEKLFF.

The V and J genes are TRBV5-4 and TRBJ2-1, with D possibly being TRBD2 (6 bases). V shed 3 bases and J shed 0 bases, with 16 bases lying between them. The CDR3 sequence is 17 residues long. In germline, CDR1 is SGHNT, CDR2 YYREEE (reference sequence). The CDR3 loop is CASSSSPRLGSYNEQFF. The CDR3 DNA reads TGTGCCAGCAGCTCCAGCCCCCGACTAGGCTCCTACAATGAGCAGTTCTTC.

This clone was counted between two and nine times. The rearrangement links TRBV5-1 to TRBJ2-3; possibly TRBD1 for D (6 bases). This CDR3 spans 15 amino acids. The V gene's germline CDR1 is SGHRS and CDR2 YFSETQ. V dropped 2 bases and J dropped 4 bases, with 14 bases sitting between them. As DNA, the CDR3 is TGCGCCAGCAGCTTCTTGGGGGCCGAGGCAGATACGCAGTATTTT. Protein: CASSFLGAEADTQYF.